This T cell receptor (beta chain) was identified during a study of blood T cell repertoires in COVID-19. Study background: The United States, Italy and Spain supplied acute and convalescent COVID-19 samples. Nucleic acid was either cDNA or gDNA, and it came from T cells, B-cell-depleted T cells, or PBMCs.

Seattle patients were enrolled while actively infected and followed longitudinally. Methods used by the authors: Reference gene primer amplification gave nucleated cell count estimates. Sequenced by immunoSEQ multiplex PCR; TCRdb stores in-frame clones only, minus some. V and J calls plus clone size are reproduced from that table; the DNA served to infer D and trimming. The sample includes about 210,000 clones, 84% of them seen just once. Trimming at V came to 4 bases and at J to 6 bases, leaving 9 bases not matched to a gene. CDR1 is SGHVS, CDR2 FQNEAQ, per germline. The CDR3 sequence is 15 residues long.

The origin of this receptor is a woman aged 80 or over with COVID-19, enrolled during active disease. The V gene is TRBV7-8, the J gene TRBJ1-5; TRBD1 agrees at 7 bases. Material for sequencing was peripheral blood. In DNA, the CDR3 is TGTGCCAGCAGCTCCGACAGGGTGGGGCCTCAGCCCCAGCATTTT. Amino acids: CASSSDRVGPQPQHF.